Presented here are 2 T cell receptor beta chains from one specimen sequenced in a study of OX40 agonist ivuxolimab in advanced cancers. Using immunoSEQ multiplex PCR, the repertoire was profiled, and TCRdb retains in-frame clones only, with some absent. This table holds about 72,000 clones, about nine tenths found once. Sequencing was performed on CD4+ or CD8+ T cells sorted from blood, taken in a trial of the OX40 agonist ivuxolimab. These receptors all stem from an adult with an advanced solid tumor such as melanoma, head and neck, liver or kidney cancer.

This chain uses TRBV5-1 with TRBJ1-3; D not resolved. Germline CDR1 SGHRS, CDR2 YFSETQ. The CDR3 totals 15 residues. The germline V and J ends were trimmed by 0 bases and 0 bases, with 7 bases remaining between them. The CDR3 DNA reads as TGCGCCAGCAGCTTGGCTGGTAACTCTGGAAACACCATATATTTT. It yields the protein CASSLAGNSGNTIYF. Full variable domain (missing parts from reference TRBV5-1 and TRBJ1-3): KAGVTQTPRYLIKTRGQQVTLSCSPISGHRSVSWYQQTPGQGLQFLFEYFSETQRNKGNFPGRFSGRQFSNSRSEMNVSTLELGDSALYLCASSLAGNSGNTIYFGEGSWLTVV.

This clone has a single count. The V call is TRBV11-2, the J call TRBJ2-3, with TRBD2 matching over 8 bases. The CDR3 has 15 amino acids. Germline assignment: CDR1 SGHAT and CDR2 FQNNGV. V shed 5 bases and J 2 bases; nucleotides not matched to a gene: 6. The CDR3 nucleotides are TGTGCCAGCAGCCCCCGGGGGGGTTACACAGATACGCAGTATTTT. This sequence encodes CASSPRGGYTDTQYF.